The 5 T cell receptor beta chains below come from one sample, sequenced in a study of T cells in Graves' hyperthyroidism and ophthalmopathy. TCR beta CDR3 sequences were amplified from RNA transcripts. The primer set for the first-round RT-PCR of the TCR CDR3 was HTBI. TCRdb redid the calling of the multiplex PCR reads with MiXCR, one entry per CDR3 protein. The repertoire holds around 500,000 distinct CDR3 sequences, with 11% to 15% as singletons. The sample consisted of blood. These receptors originate from a woman in her thirties or forties with Graves' hyperthyroidism.

The rearrangement joins TRBV4-1 to TRBJ2-5; 9 nucleotides align to TRBD2. After removal of 0 bases from V and 1 base from J, the junction contained 3 bases not matched to a gene. The CDR3 extends over 16 amino acids. CDR1 and CDR2 (germline): MGHRA, YSYEKL. The CDR3 nucleotides are TGCGCCAGCAGCCAAGATGAGCGGGAGGCCCAAGAGACCCAGTACTTC. Its protein is CASSQDEREAQETQYF.

The sample holds many counts of this clonotype. The J gene is TRBJ2-1, the V gene TRBV11-2, with D tentatively TRBD2 (6 bases). The germline V gene encodes CDR1 SGHAT and CDR2 FQNNGV. This CDR3 is 13 amino acids long. The V and J ends lost 3 bases and 8 bases respectively, with 11 bases between them. CDR3: CASSLGGIDEQFF. CDR3 DNA: TGTGCCAGCAGCTTGGGCGGGATAGATGAGCAGTTCTTC. Complete variable domain (other parts from reference TRBV11-2 and TRBJ2-1): EAGVAQSPRYKIIEKRQSVAFWCNPISGHATLYWYQQILGQGPKLLIQFQNNGVVDDSQLPKDRFSAERLKGVDSTLKIQPAKLEDSAVYLCASSLGGIDEQFFGPGTRLTVL.

This clonotype was seen ten or more times. V gene TRBV20-1 combines with J gene TRBJ1-5; no reliable D call. Trimming removed 2 bases at V and 0 bases at J, with 8 bases between. The CDR3 has 14 amino acids. The V gene's germline CDR1 is DFQATT and CDR2 SNEGSKA (reference sequence). The CDR3 spells CSARNSYSNQPQHF. CDR3 sequence (DNA): TGCAGTGCTAGAAACAGTTATAGCAATCAGCCCCAGCATTTT.

This clonotype has just a few counts. CDR3 nucleotides: TGTGCCAGCAGTGATGGGACTAAACCTAAAGAGACCCAGTACTTC. Protein product: CASSDGTKPKETQYF. This rearrangement joins TRBV25-1 to TRBJ2-5, with 7 bases fitting TRBD2. Germline trimming cut 3 bases from V and 3 bases from J; bases unmatched to any gene: 7. CDR1 is MGHDK and CDR2 is SYGVNS in the germline V gene. The length of the CDR3 is 15 residues.

Ten or more counts support this clonotype. The chain couples TRBV5-1 to TRBJ2-3; D possibly corresponds to TRBD2 (7 bases). The germline V gene has CDR1 SGHRS and CDR2 YFSETQ. Trimming shortened V by 5 bases and J by 0 bases, and 13 bases separated the two germline ends. The CDR3 spans 15 residues. The CDR3, as DNA: TGCGCCAGCAGGGACAGCGGGACTAGCACAGATACGCAGTATTTT. This codes for CASRDSGTSTDTQYF.